A single sample is the source of the 9 T cell receptor beta chains below, sequenced in a study of radiotherapy plus CTLA-4 blockade in lung cancer. Here immunoSEQ multiplex PCR was the method, and the copy in TCRdb shows in-frame clones only, minus some. This table has tens of thousands of clones, 83% appearing once. The sequencing used peripheral blood, collected from a patient treated with radiotherapy plus ipilimumab. All receptors come from a human donor with non-small cell lung cancer who had stable disease on radiotherapy plus ipilimumab.

The chain carries TRBV19 and TRBJ2-5; 9 positions match TRBD2. Germline V gene data show CDR1 as LNHDA and CDR2 as SQIVND (reference sequence). Trimming at V came to 2 bases and at J to 1 base, leaving 5 bases not matched to a gene. The CDR3 contains 16 residues. The CDR3 region has the DNA TGTGCCAGTAGTATAAGGTCGCGGGGGGGCCAAGAGACCCAGTACTTC. Protein sequence: CASSIRSRGGQETQYF.

V and J are TRBV4-1 and TRBJ1-4; weak D call: TRBD1 (6 bases). This CDR3 has 17 residues. CDR1 and CDR2 from the germline V gene are MGHRA and YSYEKL. Trimming took 5 bases from V and 0 from J, leaving 16 bases between them. This CDR3 is CASSKTTGVTTNEKLFF. DNA for the CDR3: TGCGCCAGCAGCAAAACGACAGGCGTGACAACTAATGAAAAACTGTTTTTT.

The chain is built from TRBV2 and TRBJ2-7; possible D gene TRBD2, 5 bases. The CDR3 runs to 16 residues. The germline CDR1 and CDR2 sequences are SNHLY and FYNNEI. Trimming removed 3 bases at V and 1 base at J, with 16 bases between. The CDR3 DNA sequence: TGTGCCAGCAGTGACCCGGGAATAGCAAGGTCCTACGAGCAGTACTTC. Protein: CASSDPGIARSYEQYF.

The chain recombines TRBV18 with TRBJ2-7, with 8 bases matching TRBD2. The CDR3 is made up of 16 amino acids. Unmatched junction bases numbered 6, after V lost 2 bases and J lost 0 bases. Germline assignment: CDR1 KGHSH and CDR2 LQKENI. The CDR3 DNA sequence: TGTGCCAGCTCACCAAGAATAGCGGGGAGCTCCTACGAGCAGTACTTC. The encoded protein is CASSPRIAGSSYEQYF. The variable domain in full, completed from reference TRBV18 and TRBJ2-7, reads NAGVMQNPRHLVRRRGQEARLRCSPMKGHSHVYWYRQLPEEGLKFMVYLQKENIIDESGMPKERFSAEFPKEGPSILRIQQVVRGDSAAYFCASSPRIAGSSYEQYFGPGTRLTVT.

The gene calls are TRBV19 and TRBJ2-7; 8 bases line up with TRBD1. Germline assignment: CDR1 LNHDA and CDR2 SQIVND (reference sequence). V dropped 6 bases and J dropped 7; count of bases not matched to a gene: 11. CDR3 length: 14 amino acids. This chain's CDR3 is CASRDGTGLLEQYF. CDR3 bases: TGTGCCAGTAGGGACGGGACAGGCCTTTTGGAGCAGTACTTC.

This sequence joins TRBV13 and TRBJ1-2; D is possibly TRBD1 (5 bases). Germline V CDR1 and CDR2: PRHDT, FYEKMQ (reference sequence). V lost 8 bases to trimming and J lost 8 bases, with 30 bases between them. The CDR3 is 17 residues long. As DNA, the CDR3 is TGTGCCAGCGGAAAACCCCGGGGGGGGTTTTTGGACGAGGGCTACACCTTC. It yields the protein CASGKPRGGFLDEGYTF.

This chain uses TRBV5-1 with TRBJ1-1; no clear D gene. The ends were cut back, 2 bases at V and 2 bases at J, with 7 bases in the middle. This CDR3 region has 13 residues. Per the germline V gene, CDR1 is SGHRS and CDR2 is YFSETQ. CDR3 in amino acids: CASSFRENTEAFF. The CDR3 DNA is TGCGCCAGCAGCTTCCGGGAAAACACTGAAGCTTTCTTT.

Worth noting for this clone: The junction departs from germline at one end; a sequencing error may be responsible. The V gene is TRBV15, the J gene TRBJ1-2, with D possibly TRBD1 on 5 matching bases. Germline loops: CDR1 LNHNV, CDR2 YYDKDF (reference sequence). This CDR3 contains 13 residues. The CDR3 loop reads CATSKGTNYGYTF. CDR3 bases: TGTGCCACTAGCAAGGGGACTAACTATGGCTACACCTTC.

The chain has TRBV9 and TRBJ2-1; TRBD2 agrees at 9 bases. The CDR3 runs to 16 residues. The V gene end was trimmed by 0 bases and the J gene end by 8 bases; junction bases not matched to a gene: 9. Looked up from germline, CDR1 is SGDLS and CDR2 is YYNGEE. The CDR3 nucleotides are TGTGCCAGCAGCGTAGGGATAGCGGGAGTATCTCATGAGCAGTTCTTC. It is translated as CASSVGIAGVSHEQFF.